The 7 T cell receptor beta chains in this list originate from one sample, sequenced in a study of control samples from healthy donors and cancer patients. Data came from immunoSEQ multiplex PCR; TCRdb stores just in-frame clones and leaves some out. The sample has under 85,000 clones; more than 85% are singletons. The sample consisted of PBMCs. The source is a woman in her thirties or forties with lung cancer.

The chain links TRBV23-1 to TRBJ1-5; 8 bases align to TRBD1. TRBV23-1 is placed among ORFs of uncertain function. Germline trimming cut 2 bases from V and 3 bases from J; bases unmatched to any gene: 9. The length of the CDR3 is 17 residues. As DNA, the CDR3 is TGCGCCAGCAGTCAAATACAGGGGGGTATTGACAATCAGCCCCAGCATTTT. It codes for CASSQIQGGIDNQPQHF.

V usage is TRBV6-5 and J usage is TRBJ1-2, with D maybe TRBD1 (6 bases). Trimming left V 6 bases short and J 4 bases short, with 15 bases between. Per germline, CDR1 MNHEY and CDR2 SVGAGI. The CDR3 consists of 14 residues. The CDR3: CASRETGGPYGYTF. The CDR3 DNA is TGTGCCAGCAGGGAGACAGGTGGCCCCTATGGCTACACCTTC.

V gene TRBV7-6 combines with J gene TRBJ2-1; 7 nucleotides align to TRBD2. V was pared by 6 bases and J by 0 bases, with 8 bases of the junction left unmatched. CDR1 is SGHVS and CDR2 is FNYEAQ in the germline V gene. The CDR3 runs 16 residues. CDR3 in DNA: TGTGCCAGCAGTCCGAGCGGGGTGAGCTCCTACAATGAGCAGTTCTTC. Amino acids: CASSPSGVSSYNEQFF.

J is TRBJ2-7 and V is TRBV6-1, with 11 bases identical to TRBD2. Germline V gene sequence: CDR1 MNHNS, CDR2 SASEGT. The trim removed 0 bases at V and 5 bases at J, leaving 9 bases unmatched. This CDR3 spans 17 amino acids. For the CDR3, the DNA is TGTGCCAGCAGTGAAGCGCTTGAGGCACTAGCGGGGGACGAGCAGTACTTC. It specifies CASSEALEALAGDEQYF.

The chain has TRBV5-1 and TRBJ1-1; D is uncertain. The CDR3 covers 13 residues. Germline values: CDR1 SGHRS, CDR2 YFSETQ. Trimming cost V 1 base and J 1 base, with 5 bases left between them. In nucleotides, the CDR3 is TGCGCCAGCAGCTTGCAACGGAACACTGAAGCTTTCTTT. Its translation is CASSLQRNTEAFF.

This clone was seen once. V usage is TRBV7-9 and J usage is TRBJ1-1, with 8 bases matching TRBD1. CDR3 length equals 15 residues. V was pared by 1 base and J by 4 bases, with 5 bases of the junction left unmatched. Germline CDR1 is SEHNR and CDR2 is FQNEAQ (reference sequence). The CDR3 nucleotides read TGTGCCAGCAGCTTAGGGACAGGGATAGGCACTGAAGCTTTCTTT. Residues: CASSLGTGIGTEAFF.

The J gene is TRBJ2-2, the V gene TRBV19; the match to TRBD2 covers 11 bases. This CDR3 has 15 amino acids. Trimming at V came to 6 bases and at J to 2 bases, leaving 2 bases not matched to a gene. CDR1 LNHDA and CDR2 SQIVND come from the germline V gene (reference sequence). The CDR3 here is CASSGTSGNTGELFF. The CDR3 DNA follows: TGTGCCAGTAGCGGGACTAGCGGAAACACCGGGGAGCTGTTTTTT.